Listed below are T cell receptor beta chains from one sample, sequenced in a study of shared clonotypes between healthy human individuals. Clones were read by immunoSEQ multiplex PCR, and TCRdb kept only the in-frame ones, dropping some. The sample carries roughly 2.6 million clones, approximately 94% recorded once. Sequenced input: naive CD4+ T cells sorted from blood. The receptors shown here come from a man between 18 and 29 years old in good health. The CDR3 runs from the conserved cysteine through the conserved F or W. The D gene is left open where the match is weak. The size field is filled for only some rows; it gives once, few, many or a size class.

CDR3: CASSVKNTGELFF
DNA: TGTGCCAGCAGTGTAAAGAACACCGGGGAGCTGTTTTTT
V: TRBV25-1
D: -
J: TRBJ2-2
size: -

CDR3: CASSLGYNEQFF
DNA: TGTGCCAGCAGTTTGGGCTACAATGAGCAGTTCTTC
V: TRBV6-6
D: -
J: TRBJ2-1
size: -

CDR3: CASSMGPQGGELFF
DNA: TGTGCCAGTAGTATGGGTCCTCAGGGCGGGGAGCTGTTTTTT
V: TRBV19
D: -
J: TRBJ2-2
size: -

CDR3: CASSDYRTGHLSGNTIYF
DNA: TGTGCCAGCAGTGACTATCGGACAGGGCATCTATCTGGAAACACCATATATTTT
V: TRBV6-4
D: TRBD1
J: TRBJ1-3
size: -

CDR3: CASSYTRTVYGYTF
DNA: TGTGCCAGCAGTTACACCCGCACAGTATATGGCTACACCTTC
V: TRBV27
D: -
J: TRBJ1-2
size: once

CDR3: CSARDRVEQFF
DNA: TGCAGTGCTAGGGACAGGGTCGAGCAGTTCTTC
V: TRBV20-1
D: TRBD1
J: TRBJ2-1
size: -

CDR3: CAINSGNTEAFF
DNA: TGTGCCATCAATTCGGGGAACACTGAAGCTTTCTTT
V: TRBV10-3
D: -
J: TRBJ1-1
size: -

CDR3: CASSPGQRTGELFF
DNA: TGTGCCAGCAGCCCGGGACAGCGCACCGGGGAGCTGTTTTTT
V: TRBV7-9
D: TRBD1
J: TRBJ2-2
size: -

CDR3: CASSLGLAASSQETQYF
DNA: TGCGCCAGCAGCCTGGGGTTAGCGGCTTCCTCACAAGAGACCCAGTACTTC
V: TRBV5-1
D: -
J: TRBJ2-5
size: -

CDR3: CASSSRTGRGEQYF
DNA: TGTGCCAGCAGCTCGCGGACAGGGAGAGGCGAGCAGTACTTC
V: TRBV9
D: TRBD1
J: TRBJ2-7
size: -

CDR3: CAISELFGQAHNSPLHF
DNA: TGTGCCATCAGTGAGTTGTTTGGCCAGGCACACAATTCACCCCTCCACTTT
V: TRBV10-3
D: -
J: TRBJ1-6
size: -

CDR3: CASTLVGGSYEQYF
DNA: TGTGCCAGCACCTTGGTGGGGGGCTCCTACGAGCAGTACTTC
V: TRBV2
D: -
J: TRBJ2-7
size: -

CDR3: CASSNIAVRSTDTQYF
DNA: TGTGCCAGCAGCAACATAGCGGTTCGTAGCACAGATACGCAGTATTTT
V: TRBV7-2
D: -
J: TRBJ2-3
size: -

CDR3: CASSYYGAEGFYGYTF
DNA: TGTGCCAGCAGTTACTACGGGGCGGAAGGCTTCTATGGCTACACCTTC
V: TRBV6-6
D: -
J: TRBJ1-2
size: -

CDR3: CASSIQGLAYEQYF
DNA: TGTGCCAGTAGTATCCAAGGGCTAGCCTACGAGCAGTACTTC
V: TRBV19
D: -
J: TRBJ2-7
size: -

CDR3: CARAYGTGPEKLFF
DNA: TGTGCCAGAGCCTACGGGACAGGGCCTGAAAAACTGTTTTTT
V: TRBV11-3
D: TRBD1
J: TRBJ1-4
size: -

CDR3: CASSLDDRITGTDNTGELFF
DNA: TGTGCCAGCAGCTTAGACGATAGAATAACCGGGACGGATAACACCGGGGAGCTGTTTTTT
V: TRBV13
D: -
J: TRBJ2-2
size: -

CDR3: CASSHDRPGSPLHF
DNA: TGTGCCAGCAGTCACGACAGACCAGGTTCACCCCTCCACTTT
V: TRBV6-1
D: -
J: TRBJ1-6
size: -

CDR3: CASTPGHSTDTQYF
DNA: TGCGCCAGCACCCCGGGACATAGCACAGATACGCAGTATTTT
V: TRBV5-1
D: -
J: TRBJ2-3
size: -

CDR3: CASSSLRGLNEKLFF
DNA: TGTGCCAGCAGCTCCCTCAGGGGACTTAATGAAAAACTGTTTTTT
V: TRBV5-6
D: -
J: TRBJ1-4
size: -

CDR3: CASSLAGGQLQETQYF
DNA: TGTGCCAGCAGCTTGGCCGGGGGACAGCTCCAAGAGACCCAGTACTTC
V: TRBV5-6
D: -
J: TRBJ2-5
size: -

CDR3: CASSAPGDTSPLHF
DNA: TGTGCCAGTAGTGCCCCAGGGGATACTTCACCCCTCCACTTT
V: TRBV19
D: -
J: TRBJ1-6
size: few

CDR3: CASAPKGEQFF
DNA: TGTGCCAGCGCTCCTAAGGGTGAGCAGTTCTTC
V: TRBV28
D: -
J: TRBJ2-1
size: -

CDR3: CASSLDGSGANVLTF
DNA: TGTGCCAGCAGCTTGGACGGTTCTGGGGCCAACGTCCTGACTTTC
V: TRBV11-3
D: -
J: TRBJ2-6
size: -

CDR3: CASSLPGQGSGYTF
DNA: TGTGCCAGCAGTTTACCGGGACAGGGGTCTGGCTACACCTTC
V: TRBV6-4
D: TRBD1
J: TRBJ1-2
size: -

CDR3: CASSADITGSGEQYF
DNA: TGTGCCAGCAGTGCAGACATAACAGGATCGGGCGAGCAGTACTTC
V: TRBV6-1
D: -
J: TRBJ2-7
size: once

CDR3: CAWRFRDRWNTEAFF
DNA: TGTGCCTGGAGGTTCCGGGACCGATGGAACACTGAAGCTTTCTTT
V: TRBV30
D: -
J: TRBJ1-1
size: few

CDR3: CASSPDNNNQPQHF
DNA: TGCGCCAGCAGCCCCGACAATAACAATCAGCCCCAGCATTTT
V: TRBV5-1
D: -
J: TRBJ1-5
size: -

CDR3: CASSPRDSGANVLTF
DNA: TGTGCCAGCTCACCCAGGGATTCTGGGGCCAACGTCCTGACTTTC
V: TRBV18
D: -
J: TRBJ2-6
size: -

CDR3: CASSPGGSYNEQFF
DNA: TGTGCCAGCAGCCCTGGTGGCTCCTACAATGAGCAGTTCTTC
V: TRBV7-2
D: -
J: TRBJ2-1
size: -

CDR3: CASSLHRGQTEAFF
DNA: TGTGCCAGCAGCTTACACAGGGGGCAAACTGAAGCTTTCTTT
V: TRBV7-2
D: TRBD1
J: TRBJ1-1
size: -

CDR3: CASSYNSRTSSYEQYF
DNA: TGTGCCAGCAGTTACAATTCCCGGACAAGCTCCTACGAGCAGTACTTC
V: TRBV6-5
D: -
J: TRBJ2-7
size: once

CDR3: CASRGSSYGYTF
DNA: TGTGCCAGCAGGGGCAGCTCCTATGGCTACACCTTC
V: TRBV6-5
D: -
J: TRBJ1-2
size: -

CDR3: CASSAGTGEASNTIYF
DNA: TGTGCCAGCAGCGCCGGGACAGGGGAAGCTTCGAACACCATATATTTT
V: TRBV9
D: TRBD1
J: TRBJ1-3
size: -

CDR3: CASSLSRDSYEQYF
DNA: TGTGCCAGCAGCTTGTCCCGGGACAGTTACGAGCAGTACTTC
V: TRBV5-5
D: TRBD1
J: TRBJ2-7
size: once

CDR3: CASSLTGTSGANVLTF
DNA: TGTGCCAGCAGCTTAACAGGGACCTCTGGGGCCAACGTCCTGACTTTC
V: TRBV11-2
D: -
J: TRBJ2-6
size: -

CDR3: CAWSVDKAETQYF
DNA: TGTGCCTGGAGTGTGGATAAAGCGGAGACCCAGTACTTC
V: TRBV30
D: -
J: TRBJ2-5
size: -